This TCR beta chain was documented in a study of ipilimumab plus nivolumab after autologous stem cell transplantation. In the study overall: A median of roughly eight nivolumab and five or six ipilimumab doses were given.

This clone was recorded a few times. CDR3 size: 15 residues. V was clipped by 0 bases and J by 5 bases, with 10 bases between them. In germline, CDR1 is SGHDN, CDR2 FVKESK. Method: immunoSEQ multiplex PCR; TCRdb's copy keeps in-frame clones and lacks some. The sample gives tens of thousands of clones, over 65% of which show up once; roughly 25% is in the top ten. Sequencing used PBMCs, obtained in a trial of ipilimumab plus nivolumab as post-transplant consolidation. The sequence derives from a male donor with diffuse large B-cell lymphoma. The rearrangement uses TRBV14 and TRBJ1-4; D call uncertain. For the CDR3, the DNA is TGTGCCAGCAGCCAAGAGGAGCGGGGAAATGAAAAACTGTTTTTT. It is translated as CASSQEERGNEKLFF.